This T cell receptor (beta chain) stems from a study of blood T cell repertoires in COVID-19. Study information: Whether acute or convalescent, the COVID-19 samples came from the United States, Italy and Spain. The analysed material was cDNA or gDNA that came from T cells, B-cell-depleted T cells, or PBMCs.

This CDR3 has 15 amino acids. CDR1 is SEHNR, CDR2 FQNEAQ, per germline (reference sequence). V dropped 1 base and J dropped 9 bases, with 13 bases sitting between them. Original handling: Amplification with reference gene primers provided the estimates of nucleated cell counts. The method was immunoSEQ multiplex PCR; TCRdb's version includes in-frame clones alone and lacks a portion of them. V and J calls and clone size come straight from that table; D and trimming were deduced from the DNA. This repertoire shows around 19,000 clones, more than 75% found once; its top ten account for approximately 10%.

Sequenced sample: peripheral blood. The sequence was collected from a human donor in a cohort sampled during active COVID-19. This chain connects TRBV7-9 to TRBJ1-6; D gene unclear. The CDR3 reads CASSLGESAFSPLHF. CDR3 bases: TGTGCCAGCAGCTTAGGCGAATCCGCCTTTTCACCCCTCCACTTT.